The entry that follows covers one T cell receptor (beta chain) sequence. The data belong to a study of cytomegalovirus exposure and HLA in healthy donors. Overall study: In a previous analysis, around 110 million unique TCR beta sequences were found from some 180 million T cells.

After removal of 4 bases from V and 4 bases from J, the junction contained 7 bases not matched to a gene. Germline-derived CDR1 and CDR2 are SGHVS and FQNEAQ. This CDR3 is built from 16 residues. A multiplex PCR was run with 60 Vbeta primers and 13 Jbeta primers. TCRdb keeps only in-frame clones here, not all; method: immunoSEQ multiplex PCR. The listing records around 25,000 clones. These donors, healthy bone marrow donors, were studied. V gene TRBV7-8 combines with J gene TRBJ2-5, with 12 bases matching TRBD1. This TCR was recovered from a male donor in good health and CMV-seropositive. The material sequenced was PBMCs. CDR3 sequence (DNA): TGTGCCAGCAGCTCCTGGGGGACAGGGGGCGCAGAGACCCAGTACTTC. Translated, it gives CASSSWGTGGAETQYF.